The T cell receptor beta chain described here comes from a study of shared clonotypes between healthy human individuals. As for this clone: Its target is not known.

V was clipped by 0 bases and J by 6 bases, with 10 bases between them. Germline V gene lookup returns CDR1 SGDLS and CDR2 YYNGEE. CDR3 length: 14 amino acids. TCRdb keeps only in-frame clones here, not all; method: immunoSEQ multiplex PCR. Of over 1.5 million clones in the sample, around 98% are singletons; the top ten hold roughly 0.4%. Findings and limits, study-wide: Between several donors, naive CD4 clonotypes were shared at a level of approximately 5%. Non-shared clonotypes showed lower generation probabilities than clonotypes common to all four donors. Researchers sampled only blood; tissue repertoires likely differ. Rarefaction exposed incomplete sorted-subset sequencing despite large depth.

Sequenced input: naive CD4+ T cells sorted from blood. The subset here: CD45RA+ positively selected. The receptor was derived from a man aged 25 to 40 in good health. The chain uses TRBV9 and TRBJ1-5; D is unclear. The CDR3 sequence is CASSVDDLRQPQHF. CDR3 coding DNA: TGTGCCAGCAGCGTAGATGATTTGCGTCAGCCCCAGCATTTT.